Below, 8 T cell receptor beta chains from the same sample are listed, as sequenced in a study of Graves' ophthalmopathy and Graves' hyperthyroidism. TCR beta CDR3 amplification used RNA transcripts. Scientists carried out first-round RT-PCR using HTBI primers and then a second-round multiplex PCR. TCRdb used MiXCR to reprocess the multiplex PCR reads, holding one entry per CDR3 protein. The table includes approximately 160,000 distinct CDR3 sequences, roughly 36% detected once. Input material: peripheral blood. These receptors came from a young man with Graves' ophthalmopathy.

This clonotype has at least ten counts. The V call is TRBV6-5, the J call TRBJ2-1; tentatively, D is TRBD1 or TRBD2 (6 bases each). Germline assignment: CDR1 MNHEY and CDR2 SVGAGI. This CDR3 spans 14 amino acids. Trimming took off 4 bases at V and 10 bases at J, with 17 bases between the two ends. This CDR3 is CASSFGRTGGEQFF. DNA of the CDR3: TGTGCCAGCAGTTTCGGACGTACCGGGGGCGAGCAGTTCTTC.

The chain has TRBV20-1 and TRBJ1-2; D remains unclear. Germline assignment: CDR1 DFQATT and CDR2 SNEGSKA (reference sequence). The CDR3 spans 13 residues. The V and J ends lost 4 bases and 0 bases respectively, with 9 bases between them. The CDR3 protein is CSAIPLANYGYTF. In nucleotides, the CDR3 is TGCAGTGCTATCCCCTTAGCTAACTATGGCTACACCTTC.

This clonotype was picked up many times. The V gene is TRBV25-1, the J gene TRBJ1-1; a weak D match, TRBD1 (5 bases). This CDR3 has 13 amino acids. Germline lookup yields CDR1 MGHDK and CDR2 SYGVNS. Trimming took off 1 base at V and 11 bases at J, with 14 bases between the two ends. This chain's CDR3 is CASSEWGKGLAFF. In DNA, the CDR3 is TGTGCCAGCAGTGAATGGGGGAAAGGGCTGGCTTTCTTT.

About this clonotype: A read error is likely, as this CDR3 ends without the conserved phenylalanine or tryptophan. The gene calls are TRBV12-3 or TRBV12-4 and TRBJ1-5; TRBD1 is a possible D gene (5 bases). CDR3 length equals 16 residues. V shed 7 bases and J shed 3 bases, with 19 bases lying between them. As DNA, the CDR3 is TGTGCCAGCAACCTCTCAGGGCGTCGGAACAATCAGCCCCAGCATCTT. Translating it yields CASNLSGRRNNQPQHL.

The table lists this clonotype with many counts. This chain links TRBV20-1 with TRBJ2-7, with TRBD2 matching 8 bases. V was pared by 1 base and J by 2 bases, with 13 bases of the junction left unmatched. Per the germline V gene, CDR1 is DFQATT and CDR2 is SNEGSKA (reference sequence). This CDR3 has 17 amino acids. CDR3 amino acids: CSARARLAPSSPYEQYF. The CDR3 region has the DNA TGCAGTGCTAGAGCAAGACTAGCGCCATCATCCCCCTACGAGCAGTACTTC.

This clonotype was seen many times. The chain uses TRBV12-5 and TRBJ2-5, with 11 bases fitting TRBD2. Trimming took 6 bases from V and 5 from J; bases not matched to a gene: 14. Per the germline V gene, CDR1 is LGHNT and CDR2 is FRNRAP. This CDR3 has 17 amino acids. The CDR3 coding sequence is TGTGCTAGTGGATCCAGTAGCGGGAGGGCCTTGGTTGAGACCCAGTACTTC. Translated, it gives CASGSSSGRALVETQYF.

This clonotype was counted ten times or more. The chain is built from TRBV29-1 and TRBJ2-7; 8 bases agree with TRBD2. The V segment lost 3 bases and the J segment 0 bases; nucleotides outside the gene matches: 10. The CDR3 totals 16 residues. The germline V gene has CDR1 SQVTM and CDR2 ANQGSEA. CDR3 loop: CSVEADEAGDSYEQYF. As DNA, the CDR3 is TGCAGCGTTGAGGCGGACGAAGCGGGAGACTCCTACGAGCAGTACTTC.

This clonotype was detected many times. The V and J genes are TRBV6-1 and TRBJ2-7; 10 bases agree with TRBD1. Unmatched junction bases numbered 2, after V lost 1 base and J lost 5 bases. There are 14 residues in the CDR3. Germline V gene lookup returns CDR1 MNHNS and CDR2 SASEGT. For the CDR3, the DNA is TGTGCCAGCAGTGAAGGACAGGGGGCAGACGAGCAGTACTTC. This sequence encodes CASSEGQGADEQYF.